These T cell receptor beta chains were read from a single sample in a study of identical twins. Using its own MiXCR run on the 5' RACE reads, TCRdb lists one record per CDR3 protein. The repertoire holds 310,000 or so distinct CDR3 sequences, with less than 9.5% as singletons. The same data also went into a second study, on yellow fever vaccine responses in identical twins.

The specimen was CD8+ T cells sorted from blood. Source of these receptors: a woman aged 18-35 years in good health. CDR3s include the opening cysteine and the closing phenylalanine or tryptophan. D genes are given only for firm matches. A row's size may be missing; if present it is once, few, many or a size class.

abundance: few
j_gene: TRBJ1-1
v_gene: TRBV7-9
d_gene: TRBD1
CDR3nt: TGTGCCAGCAGCTTAGACCCACCAGGGGGAACTGAAGCTTTCTTT
CDR3aa: CASSLDPPGGTEAFF

abundance: many
j_gene: TRBJ2-7
v_gene: TRBV29-1
d_gene: NA
CDR3nt: TGCAGCGTTGAGGACACTTTGTCGTACGAGCAGTACTTC
CDR3aa: CSVEDTLSYEQYF

abundance: many
j_gene: TRBJ1-5
v_gene: TRBV12-3/TRBV12-4
d_gene: TRBD1
CDR3nt: TGTGCCAGCAGTTCCCGGGACAGGGGCTTTGATCAGCCCCAGCATTTT
CDR3aa: CASSSRDRGFDQPQHF

abundance: NA
j_gene: TRBJ2-1
v_gene: TRBV7-9
d_gene: TRBD2
CDR3nt: TGTGCCAGCAGCGCAACTAGCGGGGGTATTGGTGAGCAGTTCTTC
CDR3aa: CASSATSGGIGEQFF

abundance: NA
j_gene: TRBJ2-3
v_gene: TRBV4-3
d_gene: NA
CDR3nt: TGCGCCAGCAGCCAGCCGGTGGGCCCGCAGTATTTT
CDR3aa: CASSQPVGPQYF

abundance: few
j_gene: TRBJ2-3
v_gene: TRBV24-1
d_gene: NA
CDR3nt: TGTGCCACCAGTGACAGGGGTTCAAGAACAGATACGCAGTATTTT
CDR3aa: CATSDRGSRTDTQYF

abundance: many
j_gene: TRBJ2-1
v_gene: TRBV29-1
d_gene: TRBD1
CDR3nt: TGCAGCGTTTGGGACAGGGGTTACAATGAGCAGTTCTTC
CDR3aa: CSVWDRGYNEQFF

abundance: few
j_gene: TRBJ2-3
v_gene: TRBV28
d_gene: NA
CDR3nt: TGTGCCAGCAGGCTAAGTAGGGTAGCAGATACGCAGTATTTT
CDR3aa: CASRLSRVADTQYF

abundance: NA
j_gene: TRBJ2-7
v_gene: TRBV7-3
d_gene: TRBD2
CDR3nt: TGTGCCAGCAGCTCTGGCGGGGGGGCCAACGAGCAGTACTTC
CDR3aa: CASSSGGGANEQYF

abundance: many
j_gene: TRBJ2-3
v_gene: TRBV27
d_gene: TRBD2
CDR3nt: TGTGCCAGCAGCCTCACTAGCGGGGGGGCCCATTTCACAGATACGCAGTATTTT
CDR3aa: CASSLTSGGAHFTDTQYF

abundance: NA
j_gene: TRBJ2-3
v_gene: TRBV7-9
d_gene: TRBD2
CDR3nt: TGTGCCAGCAAAGAAAGCGGGGAGGCCCCCACAGATACGCAGTATTTT
CDR3aa: CASKESGEAPTDTQYF

abundance: many
j_gene: TRBJ2-7
v_gene: TRBV4-3
d_gene: NA
CDR3nt: TGCGCCAGCAGCCAAGAAGGGCGGGACGGTTCGTACGAGCAGTACTTC
CDR3aa: CASSQEGRDGSYEQYF

abundance: few
j_gene: TRBJ2-1
v_gene: TRBV6-5
d_gene: TRBD2
CDR3nt: TGTGCCAGCAGTTTACTAGCGGGAGGCACCCATGAGCAGTTCTTC
CDR3aa: CASSLLAGGTHEQFF

abundance: many
j_gene: TRBJ1-1
v_gene: TRBV7-2
d_gene: NA
CDR3nt: TGTGCCAGCAGCCAAAATAGTCGAGGGTATACTGAAGCTTTCTTT
CDR3aa: CASSQNSRGYTEAFF

abundance: many
j_gene: TRBJ1-3
v_gene: TRBV9
d_gene: NA
CDR3nt: TGTGCCAGCAGCGACGGGACCCAGTATGGAAACACCATATATTTT
CDR3aa: CASSDGTQYGNTIYF

abundance: many
j_gene: TRBJ2-5
v_gene: TRBV5-1
d_gene: NA
CDR3nt: TGCGCCAGCAGCTCCCATGAGACCCAGTACTTC
CDR3aa: CASSSHETQYF

abundance: few
j_gene: TRBJ2-7
v_gene: TRBV12-3/TRBV12-4
d_gene: NA
CDR3nt: TGTGCCAGCAGTCCCGTTGTCTACGAGCAGTACTTC
CDR3aa: CASSPVVYEQYF

abundance: many
j_gene: TRBJ1-2
v_gene: TRBV15
d_gene: TRBD1
CDR3nt: TGTGCCACCAGCAAAAGTCCCGGGACAGGGGACGGCTACACCTTC
CDR3aa: CATSKSPGTGDGYTF

abundance: many
j_gene: TRBJ2-7
v_gene: TRBV7-8
d_gene: NA
CDR3nt: TGTGCCAGCAGCCCCCGTCCCTCAAACTCCTACGAGCAGTACTTC
CDR3aa: CASSPRPSNSYEQYF

abundance: few
j_gene: TRBJ2-3
v_gene: TRBV27
d_gene: NA
CDR3nt: TGTGCCAGCATAGCCCGCCAGGGTACCTTACAGGTCGCAGATACGCAGTATTTT
CDR3aa: CASIARQGTLQVADTQYF

abundance: many
j_gene: TRBJ2-1
v_gene: TRBV7-9
d_gene: TRBD2
CDR3nt: TGTGCCAGCAGCTTAGTCTCGGGGGGATACGAGGACAATGAGCAGTTCTTC
CDR3aa: CASSLVSGGYEDNEQFF

abundance: NA
j_gene: TRBJ2-7
v_gene: TRBV7-9
d_gene: NA
CDR3nt: TGTGCCAGCAGCTCAGGGTACCAGGGGGGCTCCTACGAGCAGTACTTC
CDR3aa: CASSSGYQGGSYEQYF

abundance: NA
j_gene: TRBJ2-3
v_gene: TRBV7-3
d_gene: NA
CDR3nt: TGTGCCAGCAGCGTCCATGGGGGGTATACGCAGTATTTT
CDR3aa: CASSVHGGYTQYF

abundance: NA
j_gene: TRBJ1-1
v_gene: TRBV7-6
d_gene: TRBD1
CDR3nt: TGTGCCAGCAGCACTACTGGGACAGGGAACACTGAAGCTTTCTTT
CDR3aa: CASSTTGTGNTEAFF

abundance: few
j_gene: TRBJ2-7
v_gene: TRBV7-2
d_gene: NA
CDR3nt: TGTGCCAGCAGCCAATGGACAGCCTCCTACGAGCAGTACTTC
CDR3aa: CASSQWTASYEQYF

abundance: few
j_gene: TRBJ2-1
v_gene: TRBV9
d_gene: NA
CDR3nt: TGTGCCAGCAGCGTCCTCGGGGGCAGGGGCAATGAGCAGTTCTTC
CDR3aa: CASSVLGGRGNEQFF

abundance: many
j_gene: TRBJ2-2
v_gene: TRBV7-9
d_gene: TRBD1
CDR3nt: TGTGCCAGCAGCGGGACAGGTGTGACCGGGGAGCTGTTTTTT
CDR3aa: CASSGTGVTGELFF

abundance: many
j_gene: TRBJ2-7
v_gene: TRBV6-6
d_gene: NA
CDR3nt: TGTGCCAGCAGAGACGGAAGATCCTACGAGCAGTACTTC
CDR3aa: CASRDGRSYEQYF

abundance: once
j_gene: TRBJ2-7
v_gene: TRBV19
d_gene: NA
CDR3nt: TGTGCCAGTAGTATAGCTGGCGGAAGCTACGAGCAGTACTTC
CDR3aa: CASSIAGGSYEQYF

abundance: few
j_gene: TRBJ1-5
v_gene: TRBV13
d_gene: TRBD1
CDR3nt: TGTGCCAGCAGCTCACGCGGAGGGGGCGACCAGCCCCAGCATTTT
CDR3aa: CASSSRGGGDQPQHF

abundance: NA
j_gene: TRBJ2-7
v_gene: TRBV20-1
d_gene: NA
CDR3nt: TGCAGTGCTAGCTCCATAGGGACGGGCATCTACGAGCAGTACTTC
CDR3aa: CSASSIGTGIYEQYF

abundance: few
j_gene: TRBJ2-5
v_gene: TRBV20-1
d_gene: TRBD2
CDR3nt: TGCAGTGCTAGCGTGGGACTAAGAGAGACCCAGTACTTC
CDR3aa: CSASVGLRETQYF

abundance: few
j_gene: TRBJ2-7
v_gene: TRBV28
d_gene: NA
CDR3nt: TGTGCCAGCACCGATTATTTATTTAGCTCCTACGAGCAGTACTTC
CDR3aa: CASTDYLFSSYEQYF

abundance: NA
j_gene: TRBJ2-7
v_gene: TRBV29-1
d_gene: NA
CDR3nt: TGCAGCGTGGAGGGGCGCGGCTCCTACGAGCAGTACTTC
CDR3aa: CSVEGRGSYEQYF

abundance: NA
j_gene: TRBJ1-1
v_gene: TRBV15
d_gene: TRBD1
CDR3nt: TGTGCCACCAGCAGCGACTGGACAGGCGAGGAAGCTTTCTTT
CDR3aa: CATSSDWTGEEAFF

abundance: many
j_gene: TRBJ1-1
v_gene: TRBV7-9
d_gene: NA
CDR3nt: TGTGCCAGCAGCGCCGCTCAACCCATGAACACTGAAGCTTTCTTT
CDR3aa: CASSAAQPMNTEAFF

abundance: NA
j_gene: TRBJ2-3
v_gene: TRBV29-1
d_gene: NA
CDR3nt: TGCAGCGTTGATTTTTCCTGGGGACGGACCCCAGCAGATACGCAGTATTTT
CDR3aa: CSVDFSWGRTPADTQYF

abundance: NA
j_gene: TRBJ1-5
v_gene: TRBV7-9
d_gene: NA
CDR3nt: TGTGCCAGCACCACAGGGAGCAATCAGCCCCAGCATTTT
CDR3aa: CASTTGSNQPQHF

abundance: few
j_gene: TRBJ2-2
v_gene: TRBV5-1
d_gene: NA
CDR3nt: TGCGCCAGCAGCATGAACCCGGGACGGACAGAGGCGGGGGAGCTGTTTTTT
CDR3aa: CASSMNPGRTEAGELFF

abundance: NA
j_gene: TRBJ2-7
v_gene: TRBV4-1
d_gene: TRBD2
CDR3nt: TGCGCCAGCAGCCAAGATGGGGTACTAGCGGGAGTGGACGAGCAGTACTTC
CDR3aa: CASSQDGVLAGVDEQYF

abundance: NA
j_gene: TRBJ2-3
v_gene: TRBV24-1
d_gene: NA
CDR3nt: TGTGCCACCAGTGTGCCCTGGGCCGAGGGAGATACGCAGTATTTT
CDR3aa: CATSVPWAEGDTQYF

abundance: NA
j_gene: TRBJ2-6
v_gene: TRBV24-1
d_gene: TRBD1
CDR3nt: TGTGCCACCAGTGATCCCGACCGGGACAGGGCTGGGGCCAACGTCCTGACTTTC
CDR3aa: CATSDPDRDRAGANVLTF

abundance: many
j_gene: TRBJ2-1
v_gene: TRBV20-1
d_gene: NA
CDR3nt: TGCAGTGCTATGCGGACTAACTACAATGAGCAGTTCTTC
CDR3aa: CSAMRTNYNEQFF

abundance: many
j_gene: TRBJ2-1
v_gene: TRBV12-3/TRBV12-4
d_gene: TRBD2
CDR3nt: TGTGCCAGCAGTCCGACCCTAGCGGGGATTGAGCAGTTCTTC
CDR3aa: CASSPTLAGIEQFF

abundance: NA
j_gene: TRBJ2-7
v_gene: TRBV18
d_gene: TRBD1
CDR3nt: TGTGCCAGCTCACCCTGGGACAGGGATGGGTTCGAGCAGTACTTC
CDR3aa: CASSPWDRDGFEQYF

abundance: NA
j_gene: TRBJ2-3
v_gene: TRBV6-2/TRBV6-3
d_gene: NA
CDR3nt: TGTGCCAGCAGTTACTCTAGTGACAGAGGAAGAGATACGCAGTATTTT
CDR3aa: CASSYSSDRGRDTQYF

abundance: NA
j_gene: TRBJ1-1
v_gene: TRBV4-3
d_gene: NA
CDR3nt: TGCGCCAGCAGCCAATTTCGCCGCCTAACTGAGAACACTGGAGCTTTCTTT
CDR3aa: CASSQFRRLTENTGAFF

abundance: NA
j_gene: TRBJ2-2
v_gene: TRBV24-1
d_gene: NA
CDR3nt: TGTGCCACCAGTGATTTGGGGCTAGGAGACGGGGAGCTGTTTTTT
CDR3aa: CATSDLGLGDGELFF

abundance: many
j_gene: TRBJ1-1
v_gene: TRBV29-1
d_gene: NA
CDR3nt: TGCAGCGTGATTAGCTTGCAGAAAGAAGCTTTCTTT
CDR3aa: CSVISLQKEAFF

abundance: many
j_gene: TRBJ2-7
v_gene: TRBV20-1
d_gene: NA
CDR3nt: TGCAGTGCTAGAGATTATAGGTCCGAGGAGCAGTACTTC
CDR3aa: CSARDYRSEEQYF

abundance: few
j_gene: TRBJ1-2
v_gene: TRBV12-3/TRBV12-4
d_gene: NA
CDR3nt: TGTGCCAGCAGTTTTCAGGGCCCTTTCTATGGCTACACCTTC
CDR3aa: CASSFQGPFYGYTF